These T cell receptor beta chains were read from a single sample in a study of OX40 agonist ivuxolimab in advanced cancers. Method: immunoSEQ multiplex PCR; TCRdb's copy keeps in-frame clones and lacks some. Altogether fewer than 25,000 clones are present, approximately 83% being singletons, with the ten largest covering approximately 40%. The specimen was CD4+ or CD8+ T cells sorted from blood, collected in a trial of the OX40 agonist ivuxolimab. The receptor set was obtained from an adult with an advanced solid tumor such as melanoma, head and neck, liver or kidney cancer. Both conserved end residues are part of each CDR3. D genes are given only for firm matches. Some rows have no size entry. The others give once, few or many, or a class for an expanded clone.

TGTGCCAGCAGCTTTTTCTCGGGGGGCCAAGAGACCCAGTACTTC	CASSFFSGGQETQYF	TRBV5-5	TRBJ2-5	.	TRBD2
TGTGCCAGCAGCTTCGTAGCGGGGGGGCCGGTAGATACGCAGTATTTT	CASSFVAGGPVDTQYF	TRBV7-8	TRBJ2-3	.	TRBD2
TGCGCCAGCAGCCAAGTGGGGGGGTATTACGAGCAGTACTTC	CASSQVGGYYEQYF	TRBV4-1	TRBJ2-7	.	TRBD2
TGTGCCAGCAGTGAATTTTCCACTGAAGCTTTCTTT	CASSEFSTEAFF	TRBV6-5	TRBJ1-1	.	.
TGTGCCAGCAGTTTATCGGGGCTGACTAGCGGGTCCACAGATACGCAGTATTTT	CASSLSGLTSGSTDTQYF	TRBV27	TRBJ2-3	.	TRBD2
TGCGCCAGCCGAGAGGAAGGGGCCGAGCAGTACTTC	CASREEGAEQYF	TRBV5-1	TRBJ2-7	.	.
TGCGCCAGCAGTGAGTTCACAGGGGGCGCGGTAGGCTACACCTTC	CASSEFTGGAVGYTF	TRBV10-2	TRBJ1-2	few	TRBD1
TGTGCCAGTAGTATGGTGGGGGGGGCCTACAATGAGCAGTTCTTC	CASSMVGGAYNEQFF	TRBV19	TRBJ2-1	few	TRBD2
TGTGCCAGCAGCTCCCTGCTCCGTCAAGAGACCCAGTACTTC	CASSSLLRQETQYF	TRBV7-9	TRBJ2-5	.	.
TGTGCCAGCAGCTTGTACAGGTTATATTCACCCCTCCACTTT	CASSLYRLYSPLHF	TRBV5-5	TRBJ1-6	few	.
TGTGCCAGTAGCGCCGGGACAGGGAACACTGAAGCTTTCTTT	CASSAGTGNTEAFF	TRBV19	TRBJ1-1	.	TRBD1
TGTGCCAGCAGCGGTGACAGTGAAGCTTTCTTT	CASSGDSEAFF	TRBV5-4	TRBJ1-1	.	.
TGCGCCAGCAGCCAAGTAAGGGGGATTGACTATGGCTACACCTTC	CASSQVRGIDYGYTF	TRBV4-1	TRBJ1-2	.	.
TGTGCCAGCAGTTCCACAGGGGTCTCCTACGAGCAGTACTTC	CASSSTGVSYEQYF	TRBV27	TRBJ2-7	.	TRBD1
TGCGCCAGCAGCCTCAGGTCGGGACAGGGAATGAACACTGAAGCTTTCTTT	CASSLRSGQGMNTEAFF	TRBV4-1	TRBJ1-1	.	TRBD1
TGTGCCAGCAGCTTACTAGCGGGAGGGCCCAATGAGCAGTTCTTC	CASSLLAGGPNEQFF	TRBV6-5	TRBJ2-1	.	TRBD2
TGTGCCAGCAGTGCCACAGGGGGCAATCAGCCCCAGCATTTT	CASSATGGNQPQHF	TRBV25-1	TRBJ1-5	.	TRBD1
TGCGCCAGCAGCTTATTGGGCAGGGAGAACTACGAGCAGTACTTC	CASSLLGRENYEQYF	TRBV5-1	TRBJ2-7	.	.
TGTGCCAGCAGCTTAGCAGGGGCCTACGAGCAGTACTTC	CASSLAGAYEQYF	TRBV7-8	TRBJ2-7	.	.
TGTGCCAGCAGCTTGGTAGGGGAAGGTGGCTACACCTTC	CASSLVGEGGYTF	TRBV5-6	TRBJ1-2	.	.
TGTGCCAGCAGCCCCGGGACAGCCACCTACGAGCAGTACTTC	CASSPGTATYEQYF	TRBV27	TRBJ2-7	.	TRBD1
TGTGCCAGCAGCCCCCCCAGGAACAATGAGCAGTTCTTC	CASSPPRNNEQFF	TRBV9	TRBJ2-1	.	.
TGTGCCAGCAGTCTTAGCTTCTCCGCCTACGAGCAGTACTTC	CASSLSFSAYEQYF	TRBV6-1	TRBJ2-7	.	.
TGTGCCAGCAGTACTCTAGCGGACACAGATACGCAGTATTTT	CASSTLADTDTQYF	TRBV27	TRBJ2-3	.	TRBD2
TGTGCCAGCAGTTTAGAAGGACCGCCTTCCTACGAGCAGTACTTC	CASSLEGPPSYEQYF	TRBV27	TRBJ2-7	.	.
TGTGCCAGCAGCGTATCACAGGCCCAAGAGACCCAGTACTTC	CASSVSQAQETQYF	TRBV9	TRBJ2-5	.	.
TGTGCCTGGAGTGAGGTTTTAGCGGGGAGGGCAGATACGCAGTATTTT	CAWSEVLAGRADTQYF	TRBV30	TRBJ2-3	once	TRBD2
TGTGCCAGCTCCCCGACAGATCCTAACACTGAAGCTTTCTTT	CASSPTDPNTEAFF	TRBV6-1	TRBJ1-1	.	.
TGTGCCAGCAGGGGAGCGGATACGCAGTATTTT	CASRGADTQYF	TRBV27	TRBJ2-3	.	.
TGTGCCACCACCGAATACCAGGGGCGTGGAAACACCATATATTTT	CATTEYQGRGNTIYF	TRBV15	TRBJ1-3	.	.
TGTGCCACCAGCAGAGGGACAGGAGGGGACGAAGATACGCAGTATTTT	CATSRGTGGDEDTQYF	TRBV15	TRBJ2-3	.	.
TGTGCCAGCAGAACAGGGCCTAACGATGGCTACACCTTC	CASRTGPNDGYTF	TRBV27	TRBJ1-2	.	.
TGCGCCAGCAGCTTCATGACAGGGACCTACGAGCAGTACTTC	CASSFMTGTYEQYF	TRBV5-1	TRBJ2-7	.	TRBD1
TGTGCCTGGAGCTGGGGGAGCGCAGATACGCAGTATTTT	CAWSWGSADTQYF	TRBV30	TRBJ2-3	.	.
TGTGCCAGCAGCTTACTAACAGGGGCAACTGAAGCTTTCTTT	CASSLLTGATEAFF	TRBV7-8	TRBJ1-1	.	TRBD1
TGTGCCAGCAGCCCCCTGGGACTAGGCGACGGGGAGCTGTTTTTT	CASSPLGLGDGELFF	TRBV9	TRBJ2-2	once	TRBD2
TGTGCCAGCAGCCAACTAGCGGGGGGAGGGGAGCAGTTCTTC	CASSQLAGGGEQFF	TRBV27	TRBJ2-1	.	TRBD2
TGTGCCAGCAGCCTACAGGGGATGAGGACCGGGGAGCTGTTTTTT	CASSLQGMRTGELFF	TRBV5-8	TRBJ2-2	.	TRBD1
TGTGCCAGCAGCTTGGTCCTAGCGGGAGATCGCGACTACGAGCAGTACTTC	CASSLVLAGDRDYEQYF	TRBV5-8	TRBJ2-7	.	TRBD2
TGTGCCAGCAGCCCACTCACAGGGGGCAAGGACGAGCAGTACTTC	CASSPLTGGKDEQYF	TRBV5-8	TRBJ2-7	.	TRBD1
TGTGCCAGCAGCTTAGCGAATAACTACAATGAGCAGTTCTTC	CASSLANNYNEQFF	TRBV7-6	TRBJ2-1	many	.
TGTGCCAGTAGTATCCCACAGGGGGCCCAGGGTAATCAGCCCCAGCATTTT	CASSIPQGAQGNQPQHF	TRBV19	TRBJ1-5	.	TRBD1
TGTGCCAGCAGCCGGATCGGGGCAACTAATGAAAAACTGTTTTTT	CASSRIGATNEKLFF	TRBV5-4	TRBJ1-4	.	.
TGCAGCGCCGCTGCTAGCGGGAGGGACTACGAGCAGTACTTC	CSAAASGRDYEQYF	TRBV29-1	TRBJ2-7	.	TRBD2
TGTGCCAGCAGTTGGGGACAGGATTACAATGAGCAGTTCTTC	CASSWGQDYNEQFF	TRBV7-6	TRBJ2-1	.	TRBD1
TGCGCCAGCAGCTACAACGCCGGGGACAATGAGCAGTTCTTC	CASSYNAGDNEQFF	TRBV4-1	TRBJ2-1	.	.
TGTGCCAGCAGCTTAGAGGACGGGGGAGAGACCCAGTACTTC	CASSLEDGGETQYF	TRBV7-8	TRBJ2-5	.	.